The 14 T cell receptor beta chains in this list originate from one sample, sequenced in a study of T-cell memory formation after mild COVID-19. TCRdb reprocessed the 5' RACE reads with MiXCR, giving one entry per CDR3 protein. The repertoire includes roughly 480,000 distinct CDR3 sequences, nearly 25% of them detected once, and approximately 12% sits in the top ten. The sequenced sample was PBMCs or a T cell subset sorted from them (not recorded which). Receptor source: an adult woman who had mild COVID-19 (a few samples of this study predate the infection). Cell type and time point are not known.

This clonotype was picked up a small number of times. The V gene is TRBV12-3 or TRBV12-4, the J gene TRBJ2-1; 8 bases fit TRBD2. This CDR3 spans 17 amino acids. Trimming took 7 bases from V and 12 from J; bases not matched to a gene: 23. CDR3 residues: CASKDSPGLGNNEWQFF. CDR3 nucleotides: TGTGCCAGCAAGGACTCCCCGGGACTAGGGAACAATGAGTGGCAGTTCTTC.

The rearrangement joins TRBV7-6 to TRBJ2-6; TRBD1 aligns across 7 bases. The germline gives CDR1 SGHVS, CDR2 FNYEAQ. J gave up 2 bases and V 5 bases, and 3 bases lay outside the gene matches. CDR3 length equals 15 residues. The CDR3 DNA follows: TGTGCCAGCAGCACAACAGGGGCTGGGGCCAACGTCCTGACTTTC. The encoded protein is CASSTTGAGANVLTF.

This clonotype was seen a handful of times. V is TRBV7-9 and J is TRBJ2-2; 10 nucleotides align to TRBD1. CDR1 SEHNR and CDR2 FQNEAQ come from the germline V gene (reference sequence). Losses at the gene ends were 5 bases for V and 6 bases for J; bases not matched to a gene: 3. The CDR3 has 14 amino acids. This chain's CDR3 is CASSPDRGAGELFF. In nucleotides, the CDR3 is TGTGCCAGCAGCCCGGACAGGGGGGCCGGGGAGCTGTTTTTT.

The chain employs TRBV29-1 and TRBJ1-2, with D possibly being TRBD1 (6 bases). Trimming removed 7 bases at V and 2 bases at J, with 14 bases between. CDR3 length: 13 amino acids. The germline CDR1 and CDR2 sequences are SQVTM and ANQGSEA. CDR3: CSAEGGPNYGYTF. DNA for the CDR3: TGCAGCGCCGAGGGGGGACCCAACTATGGCTACACCTTC.

This clonotype was seen only a few times. The V and J genes are TRBV20-1 and TRBJ1-4; TRBD1 is a possible D gene (6 bases). Germline CDR1 and CDR2: DFQATT and SNEGSKA (reference sequence). Trimming left V 5 bases short and J 5 bases short, with 18 bases between. The CDR3 contains 15 residues. CDR3 sequence (DNA): TGCAGTGCTTTTCCGCTTATGGACAGCAATGAAAAACTGTTTTTT. As protein: CSAFPLMDSNEKLFF.

V gene TRBV10-3 combines with J gene TRBJ2-3; D tentatively reads TRBD1 or TRBD2 (6 bases each). Germline V gives CDR1 ENHRY, CDR2 SYGVKD. The ends were cut back, 10 bases at V and 6 bases at J, with 20 bases in the middle. This CDR3 is built from 14 residues. The CDR3 here is CATRGGGHPDTQYF. The CDR3 nucleotides read TGTGCCACGCGCGGTGGGGGGCATCCGGATACGCAGTATTTT.

This clonotype has a count of ten or more. V gene TRBV5-1 combines with J gene TRBJ1-1, with 10 bases that match TRBD1. Germline loops: CDR1 SGHRS, CDR2 YFSETQ. The CDR3 sequence is 15 residues long. The V segment lost 5 bases and the J segment 5 bases; nucleotides outside the gene matches: 9. CDR3 coding DNA: TGCGCCAGCAGGCCGACAGGGGGCCTGGGTACTGAAGCTTTCTTT. Protein product: CASRPTGGLGTEAFF.

The rearrangement links TRBV5-1 to TRBJ2-3; TRBD2 agrees at 8 bases. Losses at the gene ends were 4 bases for V and 2 bases for J; bases not matched to a gene: 9. Germline V gene sequence: CDR1 SGHRS, CDR2 YFSETQ. CDR3 length: 16 residues. The CDR3 is CASSLSAGGLTDTQYF. The CDR3 nucleotides are TGCGCCAGCAGCCTGTCCGCGGGAGGCCTCACAGATACGCAGTATTTT.

This clonotype was seen more than once but under ten times. The rearrangement links TRBV18 to TRBJ2-3; D is uncertain. Trimming pared 3 bases from V and 1 base from J, leaving 8 bases between. The CDR3 is 14 amino acids. The germline gives CDR1 KGHSH, CDR2 LQKENI. As DNA, the CDR3 is TGTGCCAGCTCACCCCGAAAGGGCACAGATACGCAGTATTTT. Translating it yields CASSPRKGTDTQYF.

The chain is built from TRBV12-3 or TRBV12-4 and TRBJ2-3; D uncertain. Trimming cost V 3 bases and J 0 bases, with 7 bases left between them. This CDR3 is built from 14 residues. The CDR3 DNA reads TGTGCCAGCAGTTTGAGGCTGAGCACAGATACGCAGTATTTT. Its protein product is CASSLRLSTDTQYF.

This rearrangement joins TRBV9 to TRBJ1-3; 7 nucleotides match TRBD1. The CDR3 length is 17 residues. V was pared by 0 bases and J by 0 bases, with 6 bases of the junction left unmatched. Germline V lookup: CDR1 SGDLS, CDR2 YYNGEE. The CDR3 region has the DNA TGTGCCAGCAGCGTAGACGGGGGACAGCTCTCTGGAAACACCATATATTTT. This codes for CASSVDGGQLSGNTIYF.

V gene TRBV20-1 combines with J gene TRBJ2-2; D call uncertain. V lost 2 bases to trimming and J lost 4 bases, with 8 bases between them. The CDR3 runs to 13 residues. CDR1 and CDR2 from the germline V gene are DFQATT and SNEGSKA (reference sequence). DNA for the CDR3: TGCAGTGCTAGAAGTACGGGCACCGGGGAGCTGTTTTTT. Residues: CSARSTGTGELFF.

This clonotype was observed once. This chain connects TRBV5-4 to TRBJ2-7; 16 positions agree with TRBD2. The J segment lost 4 bases and the V segment lost 3 bases, leaving 4 bases of the junction unmatched. Germline CDR1 SGHNT, CDR2 YYREEE (reference sequence). This CDR3 is built from 16 residues. The CDR3 reads CASSSGLAGGDYEQYF. As DNA, the CDR3 is TGTGCCAGCAGCTCGGGACTAGCGGGAGGGGATTACGAGCAGTACTTC.

This rearrangement joins TRBV20-1 to TRBJ2-7, with 12 bases identical to TRBD2. Germline-derived CDR1 and CDR2 are DFQATT and SNEGSKA (reference sequence). The CDR3 has 18 residues. V gave up 2 bases and J gave up 0 bases; unmatched junction bases: 11. CDR3 DNA sequence: TGCAGTGCTAGAACCCCCTTGACTAGCGGGGGAATCTCCTACGAGCAGTACTTC. Amino acids: CSARTPLTSGGISYEQYF.